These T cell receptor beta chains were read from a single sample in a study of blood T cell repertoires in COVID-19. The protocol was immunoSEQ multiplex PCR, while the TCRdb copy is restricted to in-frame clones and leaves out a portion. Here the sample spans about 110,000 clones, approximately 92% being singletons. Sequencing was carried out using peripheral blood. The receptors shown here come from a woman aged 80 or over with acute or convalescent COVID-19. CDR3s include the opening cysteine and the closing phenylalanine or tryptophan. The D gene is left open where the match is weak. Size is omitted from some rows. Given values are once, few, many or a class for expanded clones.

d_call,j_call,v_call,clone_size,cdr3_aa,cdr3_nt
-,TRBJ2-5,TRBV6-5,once,CASSYLWAGKETQYF,TGTGCCAGCAGTTACTTGTGGGCAGGGAAAGAGACCCAGTACTTC
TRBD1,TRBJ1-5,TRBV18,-,CASSQGADQPQHF,TGTGCCAGCTCACAGGGGGCCGATCAGCCCCAGCATTTT
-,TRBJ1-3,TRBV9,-,CASSVNSGNTIYF,TGTGCCAGCAGCGTTAACTCTGGAAACACCATATATTTT
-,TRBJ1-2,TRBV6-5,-,CASSYSGTSGYGYTF,TGTGCCAGCAGTTATTCCGGGACATCAGGTTATGGCTACACCTTC
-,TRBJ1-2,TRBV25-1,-,CASSERGGYGYTF,TGTGCCAGCAGTGAAAGGGGAGGGTATGGCTACACCTTC
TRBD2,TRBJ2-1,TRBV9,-,CASSVELAGYNEQFF,TGTGCCAGCAGCGTAGAACTAGCGGGGTACAATGAGCAGTTCTTC
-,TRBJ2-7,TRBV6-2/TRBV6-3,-,CASSYVLVRVRSSYEQYF,TGTGCCAGCAGTTACGTCTTGGTACGGGTTCGGAGCTCCTACGAGCAGTACTTC
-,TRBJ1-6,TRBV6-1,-,CASSEEIGQGYNSPLHF,TGTGCCAGCAGTGAAGAGATCGGCCAGGGATATAATTCACCCCTCCACTTT
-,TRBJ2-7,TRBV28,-,CASSFQAASYEQYF,TGTGCCAGCAGTTTTCAGGCCGCTTCCTACGAGCAGTACTTC
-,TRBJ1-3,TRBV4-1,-,CASSRTADSGNTIYF,TGCGCCAGCAGCAGGACAGCGGACTCTGGAAACACCATATATTTT
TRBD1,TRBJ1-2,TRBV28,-,CASSPTGSGYGYTF,TGTGCCAGCAGTCCGACAGGGTCCGGGTATGGCTACACCTTC
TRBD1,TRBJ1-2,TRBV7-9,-,CASSLGQGVDYTF,TGTGCCAGCAGCTTAGGACAGGGAGTTGACTACACCTTC
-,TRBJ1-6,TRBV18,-,CASSPLRSSPLHF,TGTGCCAGCTCACCCTTGAGGAGTTCACCCCTCCACTTT
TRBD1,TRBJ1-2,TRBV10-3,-,CAISEPTGGGGYTF,TGTGCCATCAGTGAACCTACAGGGGGCGGTGGCTACACCTTC
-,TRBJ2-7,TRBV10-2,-,CASSESREGYEQYF,TGCGCCAGCAGTGAGTCGAGAGAGGGCTACGAGCAGTACTTC
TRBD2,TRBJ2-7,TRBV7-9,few,CASSPRPGSGVYEQYF,TGTGCCAGCAGTCCTCGTCCAGGTAGCGGGGTTTACGAGCAGTACTTC
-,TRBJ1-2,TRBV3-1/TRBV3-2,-,CASSHAGQYGYTF,TGTGCCAGCAGCCACGCAGGACAATATGGCTACACCTTC
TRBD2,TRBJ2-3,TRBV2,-,CASKFQRGFTDTQYF,TGTGCCAGCAAGTTTCAGCGGGGGTTCACAGATACGCAGTATTTT
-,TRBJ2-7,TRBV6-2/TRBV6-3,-,CASSYSPGLSSYEQYF,TGTGCCAGCAGTTACTCCCCGGGACTGAGCTCCTACGAGCAGTACTTC
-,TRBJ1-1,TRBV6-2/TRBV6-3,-,CASSFRGLLNTEAFF,TGTGCCAGCAGCTTCAGGGGTCTCTTGAACACTGAAGCTTTCTTT
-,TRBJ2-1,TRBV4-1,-,CASSPPSGKYNEQFF,TGCGCCAGCAGCCCGCCCTCCGGGAAATACAATGAGCAGTTCTTC
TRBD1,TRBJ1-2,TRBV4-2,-,CASSQDLGGTGEVYGYTF,TGTGCCAGCAGCCAAGACCTGGGCGGGACAGGGGAGGTCTATGGCTACACCTTC
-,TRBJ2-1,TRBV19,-,CASRTGATYNEQFF,TGTGCCAGTAGGACAGGTGCCACCTACAATGAGCAGTTCTTC
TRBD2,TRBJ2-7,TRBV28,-,CASGSSGGAREQYF,TGTGCCAGCGGAAGTAGCGGGGGGGCGCGGGAGCAGTACTTC
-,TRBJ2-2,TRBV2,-,CASSEGHYSTKLFF,TGTGCCAGCAGTGAGGGACACTATTCGACTAAGCTGTTTTTT
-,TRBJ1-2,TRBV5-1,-,CASSWGGGGYTF,TGCGCCAGCAGCTGGGGGGGTGGTGGCTACACCTTC
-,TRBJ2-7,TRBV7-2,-,CASSLVAGSQGEQYF,TGTGCCAGCAGCCTCGTTGCGGGGTCCCAGGGCGAGCAGTACTTC
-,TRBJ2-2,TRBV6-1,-,CASSEASANTGELFF,TGTGCCAGCAGTGAAGCGTCAGCGAACACCGGGGAGCTGTTTTTT
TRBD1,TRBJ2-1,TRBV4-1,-,CASSQAGQGAYNEQFF,TGCGCCAGCAGCCAAGCCGGACAGGGCGCCTACAATGAGCAGTTCTTC
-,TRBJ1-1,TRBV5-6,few,CASSLGRLNTEAFF,TGTGCCAGCAGCTTGGGGCGGCTGAACACTGAAGCTTTCTTT
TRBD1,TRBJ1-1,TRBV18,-,CASSPPTRGDPEAFF,TGTGCCAGCTCACCACCGACCAGGGGGGACCCTGAAGCTTTCTTT
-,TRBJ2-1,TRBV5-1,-,CASSPRPDRSSYNEQFF,TGCGCCAGCAGCCCTCGTCCCGACAGGAGCTCCTACAATGAGCAGTTCTTC
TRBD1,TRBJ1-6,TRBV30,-,CAWSALGTGSFSPLHF,TGTGCCTGGAGTGCCCTCGGGACAGGGTCGTTTTCACCCCTCCACTTT
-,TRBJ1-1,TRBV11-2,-,CASSSPTMNTEAFF,TGTGCCAGCAGCTCCCCCACAATGAACACTGAAGCTTTCTTT
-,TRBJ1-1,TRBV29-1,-,CSVEHGRGMNTEAFF,TGCAGCGTTGAACATGGTCGGGGGATGAACACTGAAGCTTTCTTT
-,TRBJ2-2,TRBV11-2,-,CASRPIKAALVHTGELFF,TGTGCCAGCAGACCTATTAAGGCCGCCCTAGTCCACACCGGGGAGCTGTTTTTT
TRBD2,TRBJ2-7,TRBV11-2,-,CASSSTGVLASGLYEQYF,TGTGCCAGCAGCTCGACGGGCGTCCTGGCTAGCGGCCTTTACGAGCAGTACTTC
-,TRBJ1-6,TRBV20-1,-,CSASLGGSRNSPLHF,TGCAGTGCTAGTCTCGGCGGGAGTAGGAATTCACCCCTCCACTTT
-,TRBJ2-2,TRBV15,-,CATSSALVRQARAGELFF,TGTGCCACCAGCAGTGCCCTCGTGCGGCAGGCGAGGGCCGGGGAGCTGTTTTTT
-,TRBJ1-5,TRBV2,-,CASSERGGYDQPQHF,TGTGCCAGCAGTGAACGGGGGGGATACGATCAGCCCCAGCATTTT
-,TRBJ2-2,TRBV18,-,CASSPPDRPGELFF,TGTGCCAGCTCACCACCCGACAGGCCCGGGGAGCTGTTTTTT
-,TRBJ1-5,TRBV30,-,CAWSGVGGQPQHF,TGTGCCTGGAGCGGGGTAGGAGGTCAGCCCCAGCATTTT
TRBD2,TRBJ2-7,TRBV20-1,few,CSASIRASGGVREQYF,TGCAGTGCTAGTATTCGGGCTAGCGGGGGCGTGAGGGAGCAGTACTTC
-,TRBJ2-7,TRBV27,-,CASSLGVEVYEQYF,TGTGCCAGCAGTTTAGGAGTGGAGGTCTACGAGCAGTACTTC
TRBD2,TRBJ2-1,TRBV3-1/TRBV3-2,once,CASSPGLAEQFF,TGTGCCAGCAGCCCGGGACTAGCGGAGCAGTTCTTC
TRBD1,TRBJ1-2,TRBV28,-,CASRPRGPTSGYGYTF,TGTGCCAGCCGACCAAGGGGGCCCACCTCCGGGTATGGCTACACCTTC